A selection of T cell receptor beta chains follows, all from one sample in a study of CD8+CD57+ T cells in acquired aplastic anemia. Each CDR3 protein gets one entry after TCRdb re-called the reads with MiXCR. The sample yields roughly 130,000 distinct CDR3 sequences, more than 40% seen once. Sequences were obtained from sorted CD4+, CD8+, or CD8+CD57+ T cells (not recorded which) from PBMCs. The receptor set was obtained from a human donor in good health, serving as a control. The CDR3 runs from the conserved cysteine through the conserved F or W. D genes are given only for firm matches. Size values are once, few and many counts, or a class for expanded clones, and some rows have none.

clone_size: .; v_call: TRBV11-1; j_call: TRBJ2-1; d_call: .; cdr3_nt: TGTGCCAGCAGCTCCGATTTGGGCCGCTCTTACGAGCAGTTCTTC; cdr3_aa: CASSSDLGRSYEQFF
clone_size: .; v_call: TRBV11-1; j_call: TRBJ1-5; d_call: TRBD1; cdr3_nt: TGTGCCAGCAGCTTGGACAGGGGAAGGGGCAATCAGCCCCAGCATTTT; cdr3_aa: CASSLDRGRGNQPQHF
clone_size: many; v_call: TRBV15; j_call: TRBJ2-3; d_call: .; cdr3_nt: TGTGCCACCAGCAGTCACCTCGGGGCCGGACCAGATACGCAGTATTTT; cdr3_aa: CATSSHLGAGPDTQYF
clone_size: .; v_call: TRBV24-1; j_call: TRBJ2-3; d_call: TRBD2; cdr3_nt: TGTGCCACCAGTGACCCGGCTAGCGGGAGGGATACGCAGTATTTT; cdr3_aa: CATSDPASGRDTQYF
clone_size: .; v_call: TRBV11-2; j_call: TRBJ2-1; d_call: .; cdr3_nt: TGTGCCAGACCCCCGTTTACAGGGAAGCTCCGCTCCTACAATGAGCAGTTCTTC; cdr3_aa: CARPPFTGKLRSYNEQFF
clone_size: .; v_call: TRBV5-1; j_call: TRBJ1-2; d_call: .; cdr3_nt: TGCGCCAGCAAGGACAGTAGAAACTATGGCTACACCTTC; cdr3_aa: CASKDSRNYGYTF
clone_size: .; v_call: TRBV9; j_call: TRBJ2-7; d_call: TRBD2; cdr3_nt: TGTGCCAGCAGCAAGACTAGCGGGGGGGACTACGAGCAGTACTTC; cdr3_aa: CASSKTSGGDYEQYF
clone_size: .; v_call: TRBV6-1; j_call: TRBJ2-7; d_call: TRBD2; cdr3_nt: TGTGCCACCTCTGAGCGGGAGTCCTACGAGCAGTACTTC; cdr3_aa: CATSERESYEQYF
clone_size: many; v_call: TRBV20-1; j_call: TRBJ2-3; d_call: TRBD2; cdr3_nt: TGCAGTGCTAGAGATTCGGGCGGGGGTAGCACAGATACGCAGTATTTT; cdr3_aa: CSARDSGGGSTDTQYF
clone_size: many; v_call: TRBV7-9; j_call: TRBJ1-1; d_call: .; cdr3_nt: TGTGCCAGCAGCTTAGGGGCAACAGATGAAGCTTTCTTT; cdr3_aa: CASSLGATDEAFF
clone_size: many; v_call: TRBV4-1; j_call: TRBJ2-6; d_call: .; cdr3_nt: TGCGCCAGCAGCCACCCCTTTTCCTCGGGGGCCAACGTCCTGACTTTC; cdr3_aa: CASSHPFSSGANVLTF
clone_size: once; v_call: TRBV6-2/TRBV6-3; j_call: TRBJ1-6; d_call: TRBD1; cdr3_nt: TGTGCCAGCAGTTACTCCGGGACAGGGGGTTCACCCCTCCACTTT; cdr3_aa: CASSYSGTGGSPLHF
clone_size: .; v_call: TRBV29-1; j_call: TRBJ1-2; d_call: TRBD1; cdr3_nt: TGCAGCGTCGGAGATGACAGGGGGCGCGGCTACACCTTC; cdr3_aa: CSVGDDRGRGYTF
clone_size: few; v_call: TRBV6-1; j_call: TRBJ1-1; d_call: TRBD1; cdr3_nt: TGTGCCAGCAGTCAGGGGGAAGGTACTGAAGCTTTCTTT; cdr3_aa: CASSQGEGTEAFF
clone_size: .; v_call: TRBV29-1; j_call: TRBJ2-1; d_call: .; cdr3_nt: TGCAGCGTGGGACCGGGGAATTACAATGAGCAGTTCTTC; cdr3_aa: CSVGPGNYNEQFF
clone_size: many; v_call: TRBV19; j_call: TRBJ1-5; d_call: .; cdr3_nt: TGTGCCAGTGCCGAATGGACTCCCACCGGCAATCAGCCCCAGCATTTT; cdr3_aa: CASAEWTPTGNQPQHF
clone_size: .; v_call: TRBV2; j_call: TRBJ2-7; d_call: .; cdr3_nt: TGCGCCAGCAGTGAGGGGTTCGCCGGCTACGAGCAGTACTTC; cdr3_aa: CASSEGFAGYEQYF
clone_size: many; v_call: TRBV12-3/TRBV12-4; j_call: TRBJ2-3; d_call: TRBD1; cdr3_nt: TGTGCCAGCAGCCCTGGGACAGGGCAGGCAGATACGCAGTATTTT; cdr3_aa: CASSPGTGQADTQYF
clone_size: few; v_call: TRBV11-1; j_call: TRBJ2-7; d_call: .; cdr3_nt: TGTGCCAGCAGCCGAACCTACGGGCGGGATAGGTACGAGCAGTACTTC; cdr3_aa: CASSRTYGRDRYEQYF
clone_size: few; v_call: TRBV7-9; j_call: TRBJ2-7; d_call: .; cdr3_nt: TGTGCCAGCAGCGGCTGGGGAGCCTACGAGCAGTACTTC; cdr3_aa: CASSGWGAYEQYF
clone_size: many; v_call: TRBV4-1; j_call: TRBJ1-6; d_call: TRBD1; cdr3_nt: TGCGCCAGCAGCCAAGAAGCGCGACAGGGGAATAATTCACCCCTCCACTTT; cdr3_aa: CASSQEARQGNNSPLHF
clone_size: .; v_call: TRBV7-9; j_call: TRBJ1-1; d_call: TRBD1; cdr3_nt: TGTGCCAGCAGCAGACGACAGGGGGACACTGAAGCTTTCTTT; cdr3_aa: CASSRRQGDTEAFF
clone_size: many; v_call: TRBV20-1; j_call: TRBJ1-2; d_call: .; cdr3_nt: TGCAGTGCTACCCCGGGAACTAACTATGGCTACACCTTC; cdr3_aa: CSATPGTNYGYTF
clone_size: once; v_call: TRBV7-2; j_call: TRBJ1-2; d_call: .; cdr3_nt: TGTGCCAGCAGACGCGGGACTCACTATGGCTACACCTTC; cdr3_aa: CASRRGTHYGYTF
clone_size: .; v_call: TRBV2; j_call: TRBJ2-7; d_call: .; cdr3_nt: TGTGCCAGCAGTTATAGCGCTCAGGGAGGCTACGAGCAGTACTTC; cdr3_aa: CASSYSAQGGYEQYF
clone_size: many; v_call: TRBV20-1; j_call: TRBJ2-7; d_call: TRBD1; cdr3_nt: TGCAGTGCCCCTCGACAGGGGGCCCACGAGCAGTACTTC; cdr3_aa: CSAPRQGAHEQYF
clone_size: many; v_call: TRBV6-2/TRBV6-3; j_call: TRBJ2-5; d_call: TRBD2; cdr3_nt: TGTGCCAGCAGCCCGACCCGACTAGCGGGGGTGCGGGGGACCCAGTACTTC; cdr3_aa: CASSPTRLAGVRGTQYF
clone_size: few; v_call: TRBV18; j_call: TRBJ2-1; d_call: .; cdr3_nt: TGTGCCAGCTCACCACCCGGACCTGTTGGTGGGCAGTTCTTC; cdr3_aa: CASSPPGPVGGQFF
clone_size: many; v_call: TRBV7-2; j_call: TRBJ2-3; d_call: .; cdr3_nt: TGTGCCAGCAGCCTTGGCAACGGGGGCTGGTCAGATACGCAGTATTTT; cdr3_aa: CASSLGNGGWSDTQYF
clone_size: many; v_call: TRBV3-1; j_call: TRBJ1-2; d_call: .; cdr3_nt: TGTGCCAGCAGCCATGTAACGTCCGACAGATACTATGGCTACACCTTC; cdr3_aa: CASSHVTSDRYYGYTF
clone_size: many; v_call: TRBV27; j_call: TRBJ1-5; d_call: .; cdr3_nt: TGTGCCAGCAGTCCCGTGCGGGCGGATCAGCCCCAGCATTTT; cdr3_aa: CASSPVRADQPQHF
clone_size: many; v_call: TRBV6-1; j_call: TRBJ1-5; d_call: .; cdr3_nt: TGTGCCAGCAGTCCCGGACAGCCAGAACAACGGCCCCAGCATTTT; cdr3_aa: CASSPGQPEQRPQHF
clone_size: .; v_call: TRBV19; j_call: TRBJ2-1; d_call: TRBD2; cdr3_nt: TGTGCCAGTAGTATGGGTGGGCTAGCGGGGGGCCAGCTCTACAATGAGCAGTTCTTC; cdr3_aa: CASSMGGLAGGQLYNEQFF
clone_size: many; v_call: TRBV5-1; j_call: TRBJ2-7; d_call: TRBD1; cdr3_nt: TGCGCCAGCAGCTTCCGGGACAGGTCCTACGAGCAGTACTTC; cdr3_aa: CASSFRDRSYEQYF
clone_size: .; v_call: TRBV29-1; j_call: TRBJ1-2; d_call: .; cdr3_nt: TGCAGCGTTGTGGAAATTAACTATGGCTACACCTTC; cdr3_aa: CSVVEINYGYTF
clone_size: many; v_call: TRBV12-3/TRBV12-4; j_call: TRBJ1-5; d_call: .; cdr3_nt: TGTGCCAGCAGTTTACAGGGGAGGAATCAGCCCCAGCATTTT; cdr3_aa: CASSLQGRNQPQHF
clone_size: many; v_call: TRBV4-1; j_call: TRBJ2-3; d_call: .; cdr3_nt: TGCGCCAGCAGCCAAGATCTAAGAACAAGGAGGGGCACAGATACGCAGTATTTT; cdr3_aa: CASSQDLRTRRGTDTQYF
clone_size: many; v_call: TRBV4-1; j_call: TRBJ2-6; d_call: TRBD1; cdr3_nt: TGCGCCAGCAGCCAAGGGTTCGGGACAGGGGGTCGGGGGGCCAACGTCCTGACTTTC; cdr3_aa: CASSQGFGTGGRGANVLTF
clone_size: .; v_call: TRBV5-1; j_call: TRBJ1-1; d_call: .; cdr3_nt: TGCGCCAGCAGCTTGGAACCTTACCAGGGGACTGAAGCTTTCTTT; cdr3_aa: CASSLEPYQGTEAFF
clone_size: many; v_call: TRBV5-1; j_call: TRBJ1-4; d_call: .; cdr3_nt: TGCGCCAGCAGCCCATCAAGGGCAGGGGTTGATGAAAAACTGTTTTTT; cdr3_aa: CASSPSRAGVDEKLFF
clone_size: many; v_call: TRBV5-1; j_call: TRBJ1-1; d_call: TRBD1; cdr3_nt: TGCGCCAGCAGCGACCGACAGGGAACCACGAACACTGAAGCTTTCTTT; cdr3_aa: CASSDRQGTTNTEAFF
clone_size: many; v_call: TRBV20-1; j_call: TRBJ2-7; d_call: TRBD1; cdr3_nt: TGCAGTGCTAGTAAGGGACAGGGGGTGATAGAGGAGCAGTACTTC; cdr3_aa: CSASKGQGVIEEQYF
clone_size: many; v_call: TRBV5-1; j_call: TRBJ1-6; d_call: .; cdr3_nt: TGCGCCAGCAGCTTGGAATTGGATTCCCCCCTCCACTTT; cdr3_aa: CASSLELDSPLHF
clone_size: once; v_call: TRBV29-1; j_call: TRBJ2-7; d_call: .; cdr3_nt: TGCAGCGTACTAGACCAACGTGGCGGCTACGAGCAGTACTTC; cdr3_aa: CSVLDQRGGYEQYF
clone_size: many; v_call: TRBV5-1; j_call: TRBJ1-2; d_call: TRBD1; cdr3_nt: TGCGCCAGCAGCCTAGGAGGGACAGGGGTCTATGGCTACACCTTC; cdr3_aa: CASSLGGTGVYGYTF
clone_size: .; v_call: TRBV30; j_call: TRBJ2-1; d_call: .; cdr3_nt: TGTGCCTGGAGTGTAGGGGGCGGGGGAAGATACAATGAGCAGTTCTTC; cdr3_aa: CAWSVGGGGRYNEQFF
clone_size: .; v_call: TRBV7-8; j_call: TRBJ1-2; d_call: TRBD1; cdr3_nt: TGTGCCAGCAGCTTAGCCGGACAGGGAAAAAGCACCTTC; cdr3_aa: CASSLAGQGKSTF